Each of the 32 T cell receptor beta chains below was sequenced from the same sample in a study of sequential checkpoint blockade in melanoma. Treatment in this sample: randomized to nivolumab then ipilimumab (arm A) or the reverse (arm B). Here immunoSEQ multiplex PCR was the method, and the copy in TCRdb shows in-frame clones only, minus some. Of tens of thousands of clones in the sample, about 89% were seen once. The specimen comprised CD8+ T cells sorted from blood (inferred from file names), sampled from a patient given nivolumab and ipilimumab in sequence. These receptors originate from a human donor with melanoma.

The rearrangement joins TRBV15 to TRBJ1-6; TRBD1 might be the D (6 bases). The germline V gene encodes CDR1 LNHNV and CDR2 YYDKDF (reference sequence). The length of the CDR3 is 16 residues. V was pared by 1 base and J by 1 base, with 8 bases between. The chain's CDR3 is CATSRGQVSYNSPLHF. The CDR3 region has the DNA TGTGCCACCAGCAGAGGACAGGTTTCCTATAATTCACCCCTCCACTTT.

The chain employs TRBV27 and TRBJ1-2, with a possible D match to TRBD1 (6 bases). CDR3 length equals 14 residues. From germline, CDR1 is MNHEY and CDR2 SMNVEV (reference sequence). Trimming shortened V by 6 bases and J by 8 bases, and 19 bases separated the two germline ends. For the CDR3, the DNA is TGTGCCAGCAGACCACAGGGTATTGGGCTGGGCTACACCTTC. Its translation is CASRPQGIGLGYTF.

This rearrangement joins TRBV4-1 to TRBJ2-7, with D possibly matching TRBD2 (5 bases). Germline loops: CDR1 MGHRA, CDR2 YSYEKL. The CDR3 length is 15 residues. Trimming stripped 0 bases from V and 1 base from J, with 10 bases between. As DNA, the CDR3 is TGCGCCAGCAGCCAAGATGAGGGCAGTTCCTACGAGCAGTACTTC. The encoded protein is CASSQDEGSSYEQYF.

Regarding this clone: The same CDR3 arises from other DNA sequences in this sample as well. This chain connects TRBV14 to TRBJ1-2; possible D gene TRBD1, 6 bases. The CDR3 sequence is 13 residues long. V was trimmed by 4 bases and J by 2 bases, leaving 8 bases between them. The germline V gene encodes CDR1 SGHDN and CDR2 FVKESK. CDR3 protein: CASSPGTNYGYTF. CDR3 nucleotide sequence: TGTGCCAGCAGCCCCGGGACAAACTATGGCTACACCTTC. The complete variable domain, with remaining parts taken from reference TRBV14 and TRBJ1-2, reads EAGVTQFPSHSVIEKGQTVTLRCDPISGHDNLYWYRRVMGKEIKFLLHFVKESKQDESGMPNNRFLAERTGGTYSTLKVQPAELEDSGVYFCASSPGTNYGYTFGSGTRLTVV.

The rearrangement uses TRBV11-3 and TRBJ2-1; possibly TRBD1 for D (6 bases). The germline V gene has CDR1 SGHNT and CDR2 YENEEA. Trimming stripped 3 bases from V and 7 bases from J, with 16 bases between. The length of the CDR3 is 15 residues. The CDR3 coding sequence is TGTGCCAGCAGCTTTGAGGCAGGGGAAGGGAATGAGCAGTTCTTC. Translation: CASSFEAGEGNEQFF. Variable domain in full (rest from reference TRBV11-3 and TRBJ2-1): EAGVVQSPRYKIIEKKQPVAFWCNPISGHNTLYWYLQNLGQGPELLIRYENEEAVDDSQLPKDRFSAERLKGVDSTLKIQPAELGDSAVYLCASSFEAGEGNEQFFGPGTRLTVL.

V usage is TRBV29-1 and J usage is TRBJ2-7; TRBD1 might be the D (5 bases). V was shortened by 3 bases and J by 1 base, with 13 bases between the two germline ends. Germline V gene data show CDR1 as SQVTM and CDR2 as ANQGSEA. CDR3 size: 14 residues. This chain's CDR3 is CSVEPLDNSYEQYF. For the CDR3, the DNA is TGCAGCGTTGAGCCTTTGGACAATTCCTACGAGCAGTACTTC.

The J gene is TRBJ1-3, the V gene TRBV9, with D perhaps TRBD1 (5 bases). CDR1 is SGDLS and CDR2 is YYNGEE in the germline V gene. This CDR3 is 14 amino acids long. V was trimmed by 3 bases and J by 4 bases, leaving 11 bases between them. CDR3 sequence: CASSGGGSGNTIYF. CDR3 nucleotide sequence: TGTGCCAGCAGCGGCGGGGGATCCGGAAACACCATATATTTT.

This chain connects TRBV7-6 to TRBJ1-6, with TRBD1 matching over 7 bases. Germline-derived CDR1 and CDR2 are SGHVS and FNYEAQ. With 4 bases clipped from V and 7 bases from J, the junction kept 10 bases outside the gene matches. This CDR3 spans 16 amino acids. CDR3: CASSSQATGRNSPLHF. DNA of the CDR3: TGTGCCAGCAGCTCGCAGGCGACAGGGAGGAATTCACCCCTCCACTTT.

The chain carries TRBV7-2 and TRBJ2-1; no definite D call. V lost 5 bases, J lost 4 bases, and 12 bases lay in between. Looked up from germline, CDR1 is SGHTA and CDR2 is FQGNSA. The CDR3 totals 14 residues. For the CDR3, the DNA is TGTGCCAGCAGCGACTCGGGTCTTTACAATGAGCAGTTCTTC. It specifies CASSDSGLYNEQFF.

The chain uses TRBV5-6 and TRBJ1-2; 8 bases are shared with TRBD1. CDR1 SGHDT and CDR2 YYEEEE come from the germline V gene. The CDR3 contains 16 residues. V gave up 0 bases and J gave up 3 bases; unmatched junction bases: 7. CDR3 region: CASSLEGTGPHYGYTF. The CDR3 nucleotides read TGTGCCAGCAGCTTGGAGGGGACAGGCCCCCACTATGGCTACACCTTC.

In nucleotides, the CDR3 is TGCGCCAGCAGCCAAGGGGACCTCCGGGGGGAAAAACTGTTTTTT. Protein: CASSQGDLRGEKLFF. V gene TRBV4-1 combines with J gene TRBJ1-4, with D possibly matching TRBD1 (5 bases). Deletions cut 1 base from V and 8 bases from J, with 14 bases between. CDR3 length equals 15 residues. Germline lookup yields CDR1 MGHRA and CDR2 YSYEKL.

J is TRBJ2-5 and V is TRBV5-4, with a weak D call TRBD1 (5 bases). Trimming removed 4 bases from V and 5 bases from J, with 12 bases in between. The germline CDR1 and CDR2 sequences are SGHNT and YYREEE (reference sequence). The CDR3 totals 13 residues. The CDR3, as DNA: TGTGCCAGCAGCCCCAGGGTTGGGGAGACCCAGTACTTC. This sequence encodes CASSPRVGETQYF. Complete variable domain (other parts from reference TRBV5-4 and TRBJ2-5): ETGVTQSPTHLIKTRGQQVTLRCSSQSGHNTVSWYQQALGQGPQFIFQYYREEENGRGNFPPRFSGLQFPNYSSELNVNALELDDSALYLCASSPRVGETQYFGPGTRLLVL.

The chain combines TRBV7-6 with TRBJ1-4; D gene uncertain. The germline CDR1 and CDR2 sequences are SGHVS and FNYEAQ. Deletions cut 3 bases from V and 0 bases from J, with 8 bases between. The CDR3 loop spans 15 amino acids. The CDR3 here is CASSLEAATNEKLFF. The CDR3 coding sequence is TGTGCCAGCAGCTTGGAGGCAGCAACTAATGAAAAACTGTTTTTT.

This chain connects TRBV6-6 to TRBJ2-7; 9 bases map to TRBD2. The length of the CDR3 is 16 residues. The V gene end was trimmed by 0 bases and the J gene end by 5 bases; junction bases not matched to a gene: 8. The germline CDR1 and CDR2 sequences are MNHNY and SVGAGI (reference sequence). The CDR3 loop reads CASSYSISGSENEQYF. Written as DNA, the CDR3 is TGTGCCAGCAGTTACTCCATTAGCGGGAGCGAGAACGAGCAGTACTTC.

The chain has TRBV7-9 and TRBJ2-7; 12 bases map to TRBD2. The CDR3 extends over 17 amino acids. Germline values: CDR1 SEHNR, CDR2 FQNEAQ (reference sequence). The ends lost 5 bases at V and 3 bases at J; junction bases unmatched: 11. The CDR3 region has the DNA TGTGCCAGCAGCCAAGGGCTAGCGGGAGGGCCCATCTACGAGCAGTACTTC. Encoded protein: CASSQGLAGGPIYEQYF.

This chain's CDR3 is CASSWAGTEAFF. CDR3 sequence (DNA): TGCGCCAGCAGCTGGGCGGGCACTGAAGCTTTCTTT. The chain employs TRBV5-1 and TRBJ1-1; D is unclear. The V end lost 3 bases, the J end lost 4 bases, and 7 bases lay between the germline ends. The CDR3 has 12 residues. CDR1 SGHRS and CDR2 YFSETQ come from the germline V gene.

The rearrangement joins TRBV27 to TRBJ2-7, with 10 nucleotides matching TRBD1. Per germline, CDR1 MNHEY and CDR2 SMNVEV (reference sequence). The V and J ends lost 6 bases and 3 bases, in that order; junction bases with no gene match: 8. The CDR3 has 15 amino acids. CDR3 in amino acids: CASRYETGGFYEQYF. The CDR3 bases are TGTGCCAGCAGATACGAGACAGGGGGCTTCTACGAGCAGTACTTC.

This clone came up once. The CDR3 protein is CASSPRLRLAGVSSYEQYF. The CDR3 DNA reads as TGTGCCAGTAGTCCCAGACTGAGACTAGCGGGAGTTTCTTCCTACGAGCAGTACTTC. V usage is TRBV19 and J usage is TRBJ2-7; 12 nucleotides match TRBD2. CDR1 and CDR2 (germline): LNHDA, SQIVND (reference sequence). The CDR3 totals 19 residues. Trimming cost V 5 bases and J 1 base; bases outside gene matches: 15.

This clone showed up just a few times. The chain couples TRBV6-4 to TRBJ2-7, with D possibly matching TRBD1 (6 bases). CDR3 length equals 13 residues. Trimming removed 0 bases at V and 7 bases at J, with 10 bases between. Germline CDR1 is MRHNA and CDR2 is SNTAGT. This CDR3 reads CASSDSGAREQYV. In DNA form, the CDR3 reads TGTGCCAGCAGTGACTCGGGGGCAAGGGAGCAGTACGTC.

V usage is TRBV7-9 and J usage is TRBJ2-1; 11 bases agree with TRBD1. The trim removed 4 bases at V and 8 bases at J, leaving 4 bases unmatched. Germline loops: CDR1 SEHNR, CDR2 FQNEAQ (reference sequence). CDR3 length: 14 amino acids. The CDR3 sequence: CASSSGQGADEQFF. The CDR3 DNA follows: TGTGCCAGCAGCTCTGGACAGGGGGCGGATGAGCAGTTCTTC.

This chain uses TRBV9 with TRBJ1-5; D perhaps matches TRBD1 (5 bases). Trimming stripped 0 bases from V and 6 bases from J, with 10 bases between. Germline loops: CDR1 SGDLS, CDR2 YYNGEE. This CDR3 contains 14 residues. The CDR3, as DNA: TGTGCCAGCAGCGTAGAGGGAGGGGCTCAGCCCCAGCATTTT. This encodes CASSVEGGAQPQHF.

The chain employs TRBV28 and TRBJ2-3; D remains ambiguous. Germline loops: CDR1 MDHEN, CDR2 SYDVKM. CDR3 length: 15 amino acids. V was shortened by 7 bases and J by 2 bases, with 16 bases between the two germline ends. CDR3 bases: TGTGCCAGCAAATTACTCATGTCTTACACAGATACGCAGTATTTT. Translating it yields CASKLLMSYTDTQYF.

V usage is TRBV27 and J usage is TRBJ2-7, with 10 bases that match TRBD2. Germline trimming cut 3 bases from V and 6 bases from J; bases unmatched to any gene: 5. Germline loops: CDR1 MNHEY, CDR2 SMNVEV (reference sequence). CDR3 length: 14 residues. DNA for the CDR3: TGTGCCAGCAGTTTGGGGCTAGCGGGAGCCGAGCAGTACTTC. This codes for CASSLGLAGAEQYF.

The CDR3 here is CASSGGRDHTGELFF. DNA of the CDR3: TGTGCCAGCAGCGGCGGGAGGGATCACACCGGGGAGCTGTTTTTT. This chain connects TRBV7-3 to TRBJ2-2, with 9 bases lining up with TRBD2. After removal of 5 bases from V and 3 bases from J, the junction contained 4 bases not matched to a gene. The length of the CDR3 is 15 residues. Germline loops: CDR1 SGHTA, CDR2 FQGTGA.

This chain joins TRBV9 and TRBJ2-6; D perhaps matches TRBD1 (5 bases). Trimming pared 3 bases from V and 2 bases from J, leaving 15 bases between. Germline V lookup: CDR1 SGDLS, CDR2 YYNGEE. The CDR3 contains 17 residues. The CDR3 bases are TGTGCCAGCAGCGGCAGGGTGGTTAAACCTGGGGCCAACGTCCTGACTTTC. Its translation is CASSGRVVKPGANVLTF.

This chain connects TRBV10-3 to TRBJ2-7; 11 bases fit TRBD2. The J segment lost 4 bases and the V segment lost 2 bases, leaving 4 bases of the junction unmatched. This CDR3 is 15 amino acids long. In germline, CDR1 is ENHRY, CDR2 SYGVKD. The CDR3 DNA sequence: TGTGCCATCAGTGAGCGACTAGCGGGACGGTACGAGCAGTACTTC. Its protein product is CAISERLAGRYEQYF.

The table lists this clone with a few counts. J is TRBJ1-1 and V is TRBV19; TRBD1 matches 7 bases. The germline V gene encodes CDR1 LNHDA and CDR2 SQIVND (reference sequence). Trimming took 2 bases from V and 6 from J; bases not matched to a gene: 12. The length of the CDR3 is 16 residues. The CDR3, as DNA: TGTGCCAGTAGTATATCCCCCCTACAGGGGAAGGCTGAAGCTTTCTTT. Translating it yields CASSISPLQGKAEAFF. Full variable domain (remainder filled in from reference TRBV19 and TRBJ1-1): DGGITQSPKYLFRKEGQNVTLSCEQNLNHDAMYWYRQDPGQGLRLIYYSQIVNDFQKGDIAEGYSVSREKKESFPLTVTSAQKNPTAFYLCASSISPLQGKAEAFFGQGTRLTVV.

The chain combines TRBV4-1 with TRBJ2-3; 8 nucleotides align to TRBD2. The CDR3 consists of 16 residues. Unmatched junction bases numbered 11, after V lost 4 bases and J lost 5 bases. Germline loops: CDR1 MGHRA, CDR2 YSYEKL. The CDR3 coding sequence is TGCGCCAGCAGCCCCCTTGCCGGGGGGGCCGAAGATACGCAGTATTTT. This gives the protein CASSPLAGGAEDTQYF.

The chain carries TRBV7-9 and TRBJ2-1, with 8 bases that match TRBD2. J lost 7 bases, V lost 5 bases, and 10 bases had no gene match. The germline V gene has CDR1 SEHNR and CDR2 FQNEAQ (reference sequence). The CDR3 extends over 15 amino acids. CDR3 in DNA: TGTGCCAGCAGCCGTAGCGGGACCTCAGGGAATGAGCAGTTCTTC. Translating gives CASSRSGTSGNEQFF. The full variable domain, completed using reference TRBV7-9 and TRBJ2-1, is DTGVSQNPRHKITKRGQNVTFRCDPISEHNRLYWYRQTLGQGPEFLTYFQNEAQLEKSRLLSDRFSAERPKGSFSTLEIQRTEQGDSAMYLCASSRSGTSGNEQFFGPGTRLTVL.

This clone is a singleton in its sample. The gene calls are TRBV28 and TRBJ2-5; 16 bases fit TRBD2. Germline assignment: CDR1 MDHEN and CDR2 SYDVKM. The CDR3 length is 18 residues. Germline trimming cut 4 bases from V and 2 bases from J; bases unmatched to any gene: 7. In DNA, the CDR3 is TGTGCCAGCAGTTCTGCGGGACTAGCGGGAGGGCCTCAAGAGACCCAGTACTTC. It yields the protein CASSSAGLAGGPQETQYF.

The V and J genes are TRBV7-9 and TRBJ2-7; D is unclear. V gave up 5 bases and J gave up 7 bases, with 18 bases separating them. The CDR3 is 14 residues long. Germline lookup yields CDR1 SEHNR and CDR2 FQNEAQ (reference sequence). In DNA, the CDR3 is TGTGCCAGCAGCCCATCACTCTCGCCCGAGGAGCAGTACGTC. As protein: CASSPSLSPEEQYV.

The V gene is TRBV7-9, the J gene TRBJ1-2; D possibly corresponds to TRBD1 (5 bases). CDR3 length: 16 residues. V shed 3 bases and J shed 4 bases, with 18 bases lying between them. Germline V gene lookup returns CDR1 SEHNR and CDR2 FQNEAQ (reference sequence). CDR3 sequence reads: CASSLVPLTASYGYTF. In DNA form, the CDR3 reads TGTGCCAGCAGCTTGGTACCGCTGACAGCCAGCTATGGCTACACCTTC.